This T cell receptor beta chain originates from a study of T cell repertoires in cytomegalovirus infection. Overall study: Indications of both CMV infection and matching HLA type were provided by public TCR beta signatures.

V lost 6 bases and J lost 6; bases outside the gene matches: 11. The CDR3 totals 15 residues. Germline V gene lookup returns CDR1 MNHEY and CDR2 SVGEGT. This clonotype was seen a few times. Its antigen is as yet unknown. Points from the study as a whole: Ex vivo, HLA-C-restricted CMV-specific TCR beta clonotypes prevailed over the rest of the response.

From the reads, TCRdb called clonotypes with MiXCR, one entry per CDR3 protein. Of approximately 140,000 distinct CDR3 sequences listed, 20% to 30% were seen once; the top ten hold 30% to 35%. The sequenced sample was PBMCs, sequenced either directly or after in vitro stimulation (not recorded which). The chain employs TRBV6-2 or TRBV6-3 and TRBJ2-1; 7 bases agree with TRBD2. This receptor was identified in a human donor in good health (CMV status not recorded). Some clones in this sample may be carry-over from other donors' samples. The CDR3 region is CASSSGRERGNEQFF. In nucleotides, the CDR3 is TGTGCCAGCAGCTCGGGGAGGGAGCGGGGCAATGAGCAGTTCTTC.